The text below deals with one T cell receptor (beta chain). V lost 0 bases and J lost 6, with 12 bases in between. Germline V CDR1 and CDR2: MGHRA, YSYEKL. The CDR3 is 15 amino acids. These data are taken from a study of blood T cells in healthy people across ages. Alongside a J-beta primer mix, a sample-barcoded 5' primer served in a second PCR lasting about 7 to 12 cycles. MiXCR, applied by TCRdb to the 5' RACE reads, yields one record per CDR3 protein. The data contain 1.2 million to 1.5 million distinct CDR3 sequences, about 43% of them singletons. A minimum of 5 micrograms of total RNA was extracted per sample.

The origin of this receptor is a woman aged 18-29 years in good health. The chain joins TRBV4-1 to TRBJ2-1; possible D gene TRBD2, 6 bases. The source material was blood. This chain's CDR3 is CASSQEHGGINEQFF. Written as DNA, the CDR3 is TGCGCCAGCAGCCAAGAACACGGCGGGATCAATGAGCAGTTCTTC.